This record concerns one TCR beta chain sequence. What this receptor recognizes is not known. No base quality values were provided; no much bigger clone lies one nucleotide off. The library was made by the immunoSEQ multiplex PCR assay. A mixture of 60 forward primers for TCR Vbeta segments and 13 reverse primers for TCR Jbeta segments was used in the multiplex PCR. Amplification of the CDR3 region of rearranged TCR beta genes was performed with a multiplex PCR assay on genomic DNA. The amplified TCR beta libraries were sequenced on the Illumina HiSeq System as 87-base-pair reads. The paper's data handling went like this. Across the 670 or so repertoires, a later analysis counted some 81 million unique TCR beta chains, around 11 million of which were shared by at least two donors. Raw reads were error-corrected and collapsed into unique sequences by a nearest-neighbor algorithm in which closely related sequences were merged to remove PCR and sequencing errors. CDR3 sequences were aligned to IMGT reference sequences to assign V, D and J gene segments. Each retained sequence needed at least a six-nucleotide match to both a V gene segment and a J gene segment. Rearrangements were classified as productive when the CDR3 lacked stop codons and remained in frame with V and J, and all other rearrangements were classified as non-productive. CDR3 was defined by IMGT convention, running from the second conserved V-encoded cysteine to the conserved J-encoded phenylalanine. In an earlier analysis of 550 to 650 of the donors, sequences lacking an unambiguous match to a single V gene segment were excluded. In an earlier analysis of 587 of the donors, V segments were called functional above 56.7% productive rearrangements and were called segregating when the between-donor standard deviation exceeded 5%. A statistical classification framework was developed to diagnose cytomegalovirus status using the catalog of TCR beta chain sequences. In a later analysis, TCR nucleotide sequences were compared against IMGT/GENE-DB human TR gene sequences so that V and J genes could be assigned. The TCRdist pipeline was used in a later analysis to assign CDR3 sequences and most-parsimonious VDJ recombination scenarios. In a later analysis, every TCR beta chain was defined by the combination of its CDR3 amino acid sequence and its V-gene family, and reads without a unique V-gene family were dropped. A later analysis removed 592 highly shared, low-generation-probability nucleotide sequences to deal with suspected cross-contamination and a sequencing artifact. For each public chain, a later analysis derived a clonal expansion index from normalized ranks of inferred template counts within each repertoire. In a later analysis, generation probabilities were computed using a VDJ recombination model fitted to out-of-frame rearrangements, and the results were checked against IGoR. In a later analysis, TCR-TCR, TCR-HLA and TCR-CMV co-occurrence was scored with hypergeometric tests, and a repertoire-size bias correction was applied to TCR pairs. A later analysis estimated false discovery rates by permuting HLA or CMV assignments 20 times. In a later analysis, co-occurring TCRs were grouped using DBSCAN, with TCRdist sequence similarity added in when clustering inside HLA-allele-positive subsets. Repertoires with fewer than 30,000 or more than 120,000 public chains were left out of co-occurrence clustering, as were about five repertoires with anomalous nucleotide sharing. TCRdb took this table from immuneACCESS and kept in-frame rearrangements with V and J called. Such tables lack part of the clones; where checked against another copy, unresolved V genes explain under half of the gap, and the rest is unexplained. V and J calls and clone size are those listed in that table; D and trimming were worked out from the DNA. Counted in this sample were under 150,000 clones; roughly 80% of them appeared once. The top ten hold about 3.1% of the sample.

The cohort comprised some 730 healthy bone marrow donors. All cohort members were sampled while nominally healthy, although unrecorded immune exposures were likely present. The donor was CMV seronegative and belonged to the group of under 400 seronegative cohort members. A peripheral blood sample was provided by each donor, and peripheral blood mononuclear cells were used for TCR beta sequencing. Genomic DNA extraction from the blood cell samples was performed with the Qiagen DNeasy Blood Extraction Kit. This record comes from a study of cytomegalovirus exposure and HLA in healthy donors listed by TCRdb under 2017. Concerning the study at large: An earlier analysis of roughly 500 of the donors reported about 300 Gb of sequence data and approximately 120 million unique TCR beta sequences obtained from approximately 180 million T cells. An early release that covered fewer than 800 HLA-typed donors contained about 300 gigabases of sequencing data and 85 million to 100 million unique TCR sequences. Of the 300 to 500 genotyped donors, 81% were placed in the genetic ancestry cluster associated with self-reported Caucasian donors. The study aimed to test whether cataloging public T cell receptors could reveal signatures of past pathogen exposure. The study used immunosequencing to profile the T cell repertoires of several hundred subjects and linked those repertoires to cytomegalovirus serostatus. Besides the first cohort of 550 to 750 subjects, a separate validation cohort made up of about 120 different subjects was used. High-throughput TCR immunosequencing, statistical association of individual TCRs with disease status, and machine learning were combined to predict cytomegalovirus infection status. To study patterns of TCR occurrence, a later analysis re-analyzed previously published TCR beta repertoires from hundreds of donors and added high-resolution HLA genotyping. Rather than using new phenotypic data, the later analysis identified candidate immune exposures from TCR beta sequences and from how often those sequences occurred across donors. An earlier analysis of fewer than 750 of the donors used high-throughput TCR beta sequencing to judge whether each TCR beta V gene segment behaved as functional or pseudogenic. Donor age, sex, ethnicity and CMV serostatus were compiled alongside the repertoire data. Genome-wide SNP genotypes for about 65% of the 666 donors were used in a later genetic analysis, which treated that subset as a discovery cohort. Every repertoire in the discovery cohort had been generated on one and the same sequencing platform. Class I and class II HLA loci were covered by the typing at four-digit resolution. Typing coverage differed by locus: A, B, C, DRB1 and DQB1 were typed in roughly 629-630 donors, DQA1 in about 550, DPA1 in nearly 610, and DPB1 in approximately 450. A handful of DR-DQ haplotypes were handled as single units for association and clustering because linkage in the cohort was strong. Among approximately 370 genotyped donors of the cohort, an average of around 250,000 unique TCR beta nucleotide sequences was sequenced per donor, of which 15% to 20% were non-productive. Beyond this particular receptor, the publication reports: In a later analysis, several top co-occurrence clusters were reported to appear linked to parvovirus B19, influenza, CMV and Epstein-Barr virus. According to a later genetic analysis, donors in an Asian-associated ancestry cluster had fewer N-insertions in productive TCRs than the roughly 670-donor mean. When HLA alleles, especially DR and DQ, strongly co-occurred, TCR associations were difficult to assign to individual alleles. Only TCR beta chains were sequenced in this cohort, and the absence of alpha or paired-chain data limited detectable features. The study gave a list of 150 to 200 TCR beta chains associated with cytomegalovirus. Most TCR sequences were seen in very few donors, while some public TCRs were found in many individuals. In vitro tests confirmed that three of the cytomegalovirus-associated TCR beta chains recognize cytomegalovirus antigens. A further reported finding was that TCR beta sequences accurately predicted the HLA-A and HLA-B alleles for most subjects in the first cohort. Roughly uniform sequencing depth across donors was assumed in presence/absence analyses, although this assumption may not hold. Most CMV-associated TCR beta chains appeared to be HLA-restricted in a later analysis, and the HLA associations seemed to be driven largely by CMV exposure. Because the 87-base-pair reads could not distinguish some IMGT-functional V segments, including TRBV6-2 and TRBV6-3, those segments were excluded. At a false discovery rate of 0.05, a later analysis linked 15,000 to 20,000 TCR beta sequences to specific HLA alleles. A cluster of highly shared sequence variants was judged likely to be a technical artifact of the sequencing pipeline. Because counts were too low, 15 to 20 rarely observed V segments, including chromosome 9 orphons, were left out of the earlier analysis of a few hundred of the donors. V-gene and J-gene trimming of TCR beta chains was associated with a missense DCLRE1C variant in a later genetic analysis, and the association was replicated in an independent cohort. Cytomegalovirus status was reported to be diagnosed by the classifier with high specificity and sensitivity in both the original and validation cohorts. CMV serostatus was the only immune exposure information available for the cohort. In an earlier analysis of about 600 of the donors, most TCR beta V segments appeared in productive rearrangements about 87% or about 30% of the time, broadly matching IMGT annotations. In a later analysis, TCR association rates were found to vary across HLA loci, with the most associated TCRs seen for DRB1 alleles and the fewest for HLA-C alleles. Correlated functional status among segregating V segments might reflect linkage disequilibrium, but an unknown experimental factor could not be ruled out. Compared with equally common non-associated chains, HLA-associated TCR beta chains in a later analysis were more clonally expanded and had lower generation probabilities. The authors suggested that the approach could potentially be generalized to other disease states and immunological phenotypes. HLA typing was unavailable for some donors at each locus, so association tests used only the typed subset.

There are 16 amino acids in the CDR3, from cysteine to phenylalanine inclusive. The entry retains the CDR3 DNA only, 48 bases that are in frame from base 1. V is cut by 4 bases and J by 1 base, and the space between the germline ends is 14 bases. Sequences SEHNR (CDR1) and FQNEAQ (CDR2) are obtained from the germline V gene (reference sequence). This receptor was obtained from a female donor in good health and CMV-seronegative. Rearrangement joined TRBV7-9 to TRBJ1-3, with a tentative D gene TRBD1 over 5 matching bases. The material sequenced was PBMCs. The CDR3 in this case is CASSSAGRVSGNTIYF. At the DNA level, the sequence is TGTGCCAGCAGCTCCGCAGGGAGGGTGTCTGGAAACACCATATATTTT.